This T cell receptor beta chain was recovered during a study of T cells in Graves' hyperthyroidism and ophthalmopathy. RNA transcripts yielded amplified TCR beta CDR3 regions. The HTBI primer set was used in a first-round RT-PCR of the TCR CDR3. MiXCR was run by TCRdb on the multiplex PCR reads, yielding one entry per CDR3 protein. The table lists about 200,000 distinct CDR3 sequences, around 16% of them singletons, with about two fifths in the top ten. When ophthalmopathy did not progress within 18 months, Graves' hyperthyroidism was considered stable. Recently diagnosed hyperthyroidism of less than 2 months' duration affected patients aged 18 to 65. Study-wide results and limits: In blood, most of the thyroid clonotypes expanded above 0.001 were also present. Ophthalmopathy got predicted by the model a median 6.5 months before its onset.

The V and J ends lost 1 base and 6 bases, in that order; junction bases with no gene match: 8. The CDR3 length is 16 residues. The germline V gene encodes CDR1 LGHDT and CDR2 YNNKEL (reference sequence). As regards this clonotype: The target antigen is unknown.

The sample consisted of blood. This sequence was found in a man aged 35-49 years with Graves' hyperthyroidism. The gene calls are TRBV3-1 and TRBJ2-3, with 9 bases lining up with TRBD2. The CDR3 here is CASSQGSSGGGDTQYF. The CDR3 coding sequence is TGTGCCAGCAGCCAAGGGAGTAGCGGGGGTGGGGATACGCAGTATTTT.